This entry lists 22 T cell receptor beta chains sequenced from one sample in a study of vaccination and CD4 T cells after COVID-19. The time point was: late sampling 161 to 241 days after vaccination in three convalescent patients. TCRdb fed the PCR reads into MiXCR, producing one record per CDR3 protein. Among about 30,000 distinct CDR3 sequences, approximately 48% were seen once, and the ten largest hold approximately 6%. The input for sequencing was CD4+ T cells from blood, taken about 7 months after SARS-CoV-2 vaccination. The receptors come from a human donor who had recovered from COVID-19.

The chain carries TRBV10-3 and TRBJ2-3, with D possibly matching TRBD1 (5 bases). Germline V gives CDR1 ENHRY, CDR2 SYGVKD. The CDR3 is made up of 15 amino acids. V was cut by 3 bases and J by 5 bases, with 15 bases left in between. The CDR3 sequence is CAISDPGKKGDTQYF. In DNA, the CDR3 is TGTGCCATCAGTGATCCAGGGAAGAAAGGAGATACGCAGTATTTT.

V and J are TRBV12-5 and TRBJ1-2, with D hard to call. The CDR3 is 12 amino acids. Deletions cut 6 bases from V and 2 bases from J, with 7 bases between. Germline CDR1 LGHNT, CDR2 FRNRAP. The CDR3 DNA is TGTGCTAGTGGGTACAGCAACTATGGCTACACCTTC. Protein: CASGYSNYGYTF.

The chain recombines TRBV6-1 with TRBJ1-2; D perhaps matches TRBD1 (5 bases). The CDR3 has 14 amino acids. The V gene's germline CDR1 is MNHNS and CDR2 SASEGT. The V end lost 2 bases, the J end lost 4 bases, and 11 bases lay between the germline ends. DNA for the CDR3: TGTGCCAGCAGTGAAATCGGCGGGGGCTATGGCTACACCTTC. Translating gives CASSEIGGGYGYTF.

Only a few counts were recorded for this clonotype. The rearrangement joins TRBV6-1 to TRBJ1-2; D is perhaps TRBD1 (5 bases). In germline, CDR1 is MNHNS, CDR2 SASEGT. The CDR3 is 13 residues long. Trimming pared 5 bases from V and 4 bases from J, leaving 11 bases between. The CDR3 DNA is TGTGCCAGCAGTCCAGGGCTCGTCTATGGCTACACCTTC. This sequence encodes CASSPGLVYGYTF.

The rearrangement joins TRBV20-1 to TRBJ2-2; tentative D call: TRBD2 (7 bases). With 5 bases removed from V and 4 bases from J, the gap between germline ends came to 14 bases. CDR3 length equals 14 residues. Germline CDR1 and CDR2: DFQATT and SNEGSKA (reference sequence). The DNA of the CDR3 is TGCAGTGCTGAGGGGGGAGGGAGCACCGGGGAGCTGTTTTTT. The encoded protein is CSAEGGGSTGELFF.

The chain uses TRBV11-3 and TRBJ1-6; D is uncertain. CDR1 and CDR2 from the germline V gene are SGHNT and YENEEA. V was cut by 3 bases and J by 8 bases, with 17 bases left in between. The CDR3 totals 16 residues. The DNA of the CDR3 is TGTGCCAGCAGCTTCCGGGCTGGCTGGGATTATTCACCCCTCCACTTT. This codes for CASSFRAGWDYSPLHF.

The chain employs TRBV6-2 or TRBV6-3 and TRBJ2-1; D perhaps matches TRBD2 (6 bases). There are 15 residues in the CDR3. The V end lost 10 bases, the J end lost 10 bases, and 26 bases lay between the germline ends. Germline CDR1 and CDR2: MNHEY and SVGEGT. The CDR3 spells CATAEGTWGVGEQFF. The CDR3 coding sequence is TGTGCCACTGCCGAGGGGACTTGGGGGGTCGGGGAGCAGTTCTTC.

The rearrangement links TRBV27 to TRBJ2-1; tentatively, D is TRBD1 (5 bases). The CDR3 is made up of 12 amino acids. Trimming cost V 4 bases and J 7 bases, with 8 bases left between them. CDR1 and CDR2 (germline): MNHEY, SMNVEV (reference sequence). The CDR3 nucleotides are TGTGCCAGCAGTTCAGGACAAAATGAGCAGTTCTTC. Translation gives CASSSGQNEQFF.

Here the CDR3 DNA reads TGTGCCAGTAGTATAGTGAGGGACGGAACATCCTACGAGCAGTACTTC. The encoded protein is CASSIVRDGTSYEQYF. V usage is TRBV19 and J usage is TRBJ2-7; D may be TRBD1 or TRBD2 (5 bases each). Germline values: CDR1 LNHDA, CDR2 SQIVND (reference sequence). V lost 1 base and J lost 1, with 14 bases in between. CDR3 length equals 16 residues.

This clonotype was counted only a few times. CDR3 in amino acids: CATSGGPKEQYF. CDR3 nucleotides: TGTGCCACCAGCGGAGGACCGAAAGAGCAGTACTTC. The gene calls are TRBV15 and TRBJ2-7; TRBD2 might be the D (5 bases). Germline V lookup: CDR1 LNHNV, CDR2 YYDKDF (reference sequence). Trimming stripped 5 bases from V and 7 bases from J, with 12 bases between. This CDR3 comprises 12 residues.

This sequence joins TRBV6-1 and TRBJ2-7, with 8 bases fitting TRBD1. V dropped 4 bases and J dropped 2; count of bases not matched to a gene: 7. CDR1 and CDR2 from the germline V gene are MNHNS and SASEGT. The CDR3 totals 15 residues. The CDR3, as DNA: TGTGCCAGCAGTGCCGCGGACAGGGACCCCTACGAGCAGTACTTC. Residues: CASSAADRDPYEQYF.

The CDR3 loop is CASSNRGLVFANEQFF. In DNA, the CDR3 is TGTGCCAGTAGTAACAGGGGGCTTGTTTTTGCCAATGAGCAGTTCTTC. This chain uses TRBV19 with TRBJ2-1; 9 positions match TRBD1. CDR1 is LNHDA and CDR2 is SQIVND in the germline V gene (reference sequence). This CDR3 spans 16 amino acids. V lost 4 bases, J lost 6 bases, and 10 bases stayed unmatched.

The V and J genes are TRBV7-2 and TRBJ2-7, with D perhaps TRBD1 (5 bases). V gave up 4 bases and J gave up 5 bases, with 18 bases separating them. The CDR3 loop spans 15 amino acids. Germline V gene sequence: CDR1 SGHTA, CDR2 FQGNSA. The CDR3: CASSSWGAGLDEQYF. CDR3 bases: TGTGCCAGCAGCTCGTGGGGCGCAGGGCTGGACGAGCAGTACTTC.

The rearrangement joins TRBV20-1 to TRBJ2-1; D gene uncertain. This CDR3 spans 14 amino acids. The germline gives CDR1 DFQATT, CDR2 SNEGSKA (reference sequence). V dropped 5 bases and J dropped 15 bases, with 26 bases sitting between them. CDR3 amino acids: CSASPLEPGLGTFF. DNA for the CDR3: TGCAGTGCTTCCCCACTCGAACCGGGTCTCGGTACGTTCTTC.

The chain has TRBV10-3 and TRBJ2-5; 7 bases agree with TRBD2. Per the germline V gene, CDR1 is ENHRY and CDR2 is SYGVKD. V was clipped by 0 bases and J by 5 bases; unmatched bases: 9. The CDR3 totals 16 residues. The CDR3 sequence is CAISESKRGGSETQYF. CDR3 DNA: TGTGCCATCAGTGAGTCGAAAAGGGGCGGGAGTGAGACCCAGTACTTC.

V is TRBV20-1 and J is TRBJ1-5; TRBD1 agrees at 7 bases. V was clipped by 3 bases and J by 7 bases; unmatched bases: 6. This CDR3 comprises 13 residues. In germline, CDR1 is DFQATT, CDR2 SNEGSKA (reference sequence). The chain's CDR3 is CSASRQGGQPQHF. The CDR3 coding sequence is TGCAGTGCTAGTAGACAGGGCGGGCAGCCCCAGCATTTT.

This clonotype turned up a few times. This chain uses TRBV10-3 with TRBJ2-5; 7 bases map to TRBD2. The length of the CDR3 is 17 residues. From germline, CDR1 is ENHRY and CDR2 SYGVKD. With V trimmed by 0 bases and J by 7 bases, 14 bases remained unmatched. The CDR3 here is CAISESERLAPQGTQYF. The CDR3 DNA reads TGTGCCATCAGTGAGTCAGAACGACTAGCTCCCCAGGGGACCCAGTACTTC.

The sample holds a few counts of this clonotype. The chain combines TRBV20-1 with TRBJ1-5; 10 nucleotides agree with TRBD1. Trimming cost V 3 bases and J 7 bases; bases outside gene matches: 9. Germline-derived CDR1 and CDR2 are DFQATT and SNEGSKA (reference sequence). CDR3 size: 15 residues. CDR3 DNA sequence: TGCAGTGCTAGTTTCCCGGGACAGGGGAACCAGCCCCAGCATTTT. It translates to CSASFPGQGNQPQHF.

The chain recombines TRBV30 with TRBJ1-5; D uncertain. V lost 1 base, J lost 5 bases, and 9 bases lay in between. Germline V gives CDR1 GTSNPN, CDR2 SVGIG (reference sequence). The CDR3 sequence is 13 residues long. The CDR3 DNA reads as TGTGCCTGGAGTGACAGCGGGTATCAGCCCCAGCATTTT. As protein: CAWSDSGYQPQHF.

This chain connects TRBV7-3 to TRBJ2-6; TRBD2 matches at 11 bases. The CDR3 spans 18 residues. In germline, CDR1 is SGHTA, CDR2 FQGTGA. The junction had 2 bases not matched to a gene; V was cut back by 1 base and J by 0 bases. The CDR3 sequence is CASSLKGLAASGANVLTF. For the CDR3, the DNA is TGTGCCAGCAGCTTAAAGGGACTAGCGGCCTCTGGGGCCAACGTCCTGACTTTC.

This sequence joins TRBV7-9 and TRBJ2-7; D gene unclear. This CDR3 is built from 14 residues. Germline loops: CDR1 SEHNR, CDR2 FQNEAQ (reference sequence). The germline V and J ends were trimmed by 3 bases and 4 bases, with 13 bases remaining between them. CDR3 coding DNA: TGTGCCAGCAGCTTGGACGGCGGAGTATACGAGCAGTACTTC. Its protein product is CASSLDGGVYEQYF.

In this sample, this clonotype turned up a few times. The rearrangement links TRBV19 to TRBJ1-2; unclear D gene. V was clipped by 7 bases and J by 7 bases, with 19 bases between them. The germline CDR1 and CDR2 sequences are LNHDA and SQIVND (reference sequence). This CDR3 contains 14 residues. Here the CDR3 DNA reads TGTGCCAGTAAGTCGGGAGGAGATGGGTCTGGCTACACCTTC. This gives the protein CASKSGGDGSGYTF.